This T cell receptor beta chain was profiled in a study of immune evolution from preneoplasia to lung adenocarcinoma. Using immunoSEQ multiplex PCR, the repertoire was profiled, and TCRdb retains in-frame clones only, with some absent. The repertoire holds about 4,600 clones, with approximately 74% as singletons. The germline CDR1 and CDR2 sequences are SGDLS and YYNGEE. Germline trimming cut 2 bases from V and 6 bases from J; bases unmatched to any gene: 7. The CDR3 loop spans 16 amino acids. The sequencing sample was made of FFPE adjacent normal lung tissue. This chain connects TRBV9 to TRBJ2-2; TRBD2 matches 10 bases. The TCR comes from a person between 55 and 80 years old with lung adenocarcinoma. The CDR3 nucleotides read TGTGCCAGCAGCGTTACTAGCGGGGAAGGGGCCGGGGAGCTGTTTTTT. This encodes CASSVTSGEGAGELFF.